This T cell receptor (beta chain) was documented in a study of T cell clonality in common variable immunodeficiency. Study results and caveats: Reportedly, TCR beta sequences from common variable immunodeficiency showed fewer deletions and N-nucleotide insertions. Compared with healthy controls, CVID subjects showed increased TCRbeta clonality, mostly in about a third.

The repertoire was sequenced with immunoSEQ multiplex PCR; TCRdb's copy has only in-frame clones and lacks some. Singletons are absent from the sample, which has about 32,000 clones. There are many counts of this clone. The antigen remains unidentified. With the read ending 3 residues before the CDR3 end, the germline J gene is used to fill in that end. V dropped 1 base and J dropped 2 bases, with 10 bases sitting between them. There are 15 residues in the CDR3. In germline, CDR1 is SEHNR, CDR2 FQNEAQ (reference sequence). The sequence was collected from a person aged 18 to 75 in good health. The chain combines TRBV7-9 with TRBJ2-3, with D tentatively TRBD2 (6 bases). The sequencing sample was made of peripheral blood mononuclear cells. Partial CDR3 DNA: TGTGCCAGCAGCTTAGTATCTAGCGCCACAGATACG. It yields the protein CASSLVSSATDT. The whole CDR3 is CASSLVSSATDTQYF.